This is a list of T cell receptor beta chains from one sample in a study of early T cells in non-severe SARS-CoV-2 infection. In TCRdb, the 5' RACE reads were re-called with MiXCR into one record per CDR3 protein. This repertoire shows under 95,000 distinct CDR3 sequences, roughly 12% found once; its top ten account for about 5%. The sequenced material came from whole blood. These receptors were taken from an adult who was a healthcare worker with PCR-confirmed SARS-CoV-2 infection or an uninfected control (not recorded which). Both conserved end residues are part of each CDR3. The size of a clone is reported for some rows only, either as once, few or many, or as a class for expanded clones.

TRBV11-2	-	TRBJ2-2	CASRPAGTGELFF
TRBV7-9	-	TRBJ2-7	CASSLDVYEQYF
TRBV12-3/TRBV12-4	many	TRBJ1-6	CASSPASWGSPLHF
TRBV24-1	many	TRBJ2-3	CATSDFLGPSGAHTDTQYF
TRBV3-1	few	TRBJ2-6	CASSFGPKEPSGANVLTF
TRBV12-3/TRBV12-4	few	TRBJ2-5	CASRRGGYQETQYF
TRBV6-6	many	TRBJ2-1	CASSRYSNEQFF
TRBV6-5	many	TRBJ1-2	CASSYSADTMGYTF
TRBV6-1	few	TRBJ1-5	CASSEAGRGSQPQHF
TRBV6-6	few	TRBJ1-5	CARKGQHSNQPQHF
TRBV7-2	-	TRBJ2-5	CASSNRALGETQYF
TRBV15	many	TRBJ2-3	CATSRDRQAGTTDTQYF
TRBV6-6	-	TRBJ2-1	CASSSEDGAYNEQFF
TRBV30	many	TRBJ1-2	CAWREPYGYTF
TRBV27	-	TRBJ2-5	CASSKGSGKETQYF
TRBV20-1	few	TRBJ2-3	CSARTSSQGAQYF
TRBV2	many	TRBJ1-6	CASRTESSYNSPLHF
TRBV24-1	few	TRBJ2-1	CATSDDRGRRNEQFF
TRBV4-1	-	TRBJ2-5	CASSHPKPQGRNQETQYF
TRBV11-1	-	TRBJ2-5	CASSLVPDLRLGETQYF
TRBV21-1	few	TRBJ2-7	CASSKARRAASSYEQYF
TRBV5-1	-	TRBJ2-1	CASRAEDGGNEQFF
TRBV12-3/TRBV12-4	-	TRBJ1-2	CASNLNTGTGYTF
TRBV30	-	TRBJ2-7	CAWSIGPPVYEQYF
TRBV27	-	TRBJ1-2	CASSLGQHYGYTF
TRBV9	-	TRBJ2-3	CASSISGRRIDTQYF
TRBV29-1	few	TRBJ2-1	CSVVGGVSYNEQFF
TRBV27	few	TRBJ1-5	CASRALEQPLSPQHF
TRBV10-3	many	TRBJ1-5	CAISESKGRGNQPQHF
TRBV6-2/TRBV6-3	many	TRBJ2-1	CASSYGLAGYNEQFF
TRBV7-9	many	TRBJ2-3	CASSPRGSGSTDTQYF
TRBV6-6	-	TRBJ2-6	CASSYGGSFSGANVLTF
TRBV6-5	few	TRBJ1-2	CASSSDPFGYGYTF
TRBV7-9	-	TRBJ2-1	CASSQDYQEDEQFF
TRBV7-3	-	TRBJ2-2	CASSPRQVSTYYTGELFF
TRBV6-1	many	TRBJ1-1	CASSELDKNTEAFF
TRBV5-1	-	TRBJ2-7	CASSVAGTGSYEQYF
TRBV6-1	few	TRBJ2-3	CASSLGDPRDTQYF
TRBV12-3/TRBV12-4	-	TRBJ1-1	CASTFLPGTNTEAFF
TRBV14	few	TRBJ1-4	CASSLNQQGAREKLFF
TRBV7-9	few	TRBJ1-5	CASSLVSSNQPQHF
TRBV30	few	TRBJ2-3	CAWSGAGGTDTQYF
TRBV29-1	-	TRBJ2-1	CSAGGTSGRAGSYNEQFF
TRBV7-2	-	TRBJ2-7	CASSFQSYEQYF
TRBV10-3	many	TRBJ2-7	CAIRRESYEQYF
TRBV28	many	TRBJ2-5	CASSAQGGGQETQYF
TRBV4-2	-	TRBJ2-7	CASSQDLPSGSEQYF
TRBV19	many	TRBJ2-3	CASSPAAGTDTQYF
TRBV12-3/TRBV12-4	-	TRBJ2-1	CASSLGGGEKKFF
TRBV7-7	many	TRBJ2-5	CASSLVTGWGTQYF
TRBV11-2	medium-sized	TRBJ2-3	CASSLVDTQYF
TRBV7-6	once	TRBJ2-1	CASSERGGWQFF
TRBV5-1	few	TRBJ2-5	CASSSGTASYQETQYF